A selection of T cell receptor beta chains follows, all from one sample in a study of PD-1 blockade in classical Hodgkin lymphoma. Assay used: immunoSEQ multiplex PCR; TCRdb lists only in-frame clones, some missing. Among 55,000 to 80,000 clones listed, 85% to 95% were seen once. The sequencing here drew on peripheral blood mononuclear cells (PBMCs), taken at baseline. These receptor sequences come from a human donor with classical Hodgkin lymphoma. The CDR3 runs from the conserved cysteine through the conserved F or W. A D gene is named only where the DNA matches it firmly. Some rows have no size entry. The others give once, few or many, or a class for an expanded clone.

j_call v_call cdr3_length clone_size d_call cdr3_nt cdr3_aa
TRBJ2-7 TRBV27 16 . . TGTGCCAGCAGTTTAGAAGGGAGTAAGGGCCCATACGAGCAGTACTTC CASSLEGSKGPYEQYF
TRBJ2-7 TRBV6-5 14 . TRBD1 TGTGCCAGCACCTCCAGGACAGGTTACGCTCCGCAGTACTTC CASTSRTGYAPQYF
TRBJ1-4 TRBV2 13 once . TGTGCCAGCAGCCCACCGACGGGTGAAAAACTGTTTTTT CASSPPTGEKLFF
TRBJ2-3 TRBV7-2 16 . . TGTGCCAGCAGCTTTCTAGCCGAAAAAACGGGTGGACCGCAGTATTTT CASSFLAEKTGGPQYF
TRBJ1-1 TRBV5-4 14 . . TGTGCCAGCAGCCCCTGGGCCTACGGGACTGAAGCTTTCTTT CASSPWAYGTEAFF
TRBJ2-2 TRBV27 17 . . TGTGCCAGCAACTTCATTAACGGGGGCGGGAACACCGGGGAGCTGTTTTTT CASNFINGGGNTGELFF
TRBJ2-5 TRBV9 15 . . TGTGCCAGCAGCGGCGTTTCGGGCCCACTGGAGACCCAGTACTTC CASSGVSGPLETQYF
TRBJ2-5 TRBV27 16 few TRBD2 TGTGCCAGCAGTCGACTAGCGACAACCCTCCAAGAGACCCAGTACTTC CASSRLATTLQETQYF
TRBJ2-2 TRBV27 17 . . TGTGCCAGCAGTCCCTACCGGCAGGGGAGGACCTCCGGGGAGCTGTTTTTT CASSPYRQGRTSGELFF
TRBJ2-7 TRBV27 14 . . TGTGCCAGCAGTTTATGGGGCGCAAACTACGAGCAGTACTTC CASSLWGANYEQYF
TRBJ1-6 TRBV9 15 . . TGTGCCAGCAGCGCCTCCGGGTTCTATAATTCACCCCTCCACTTT CASSASGFYNSPLHF
TRBJ2-3 TRBV7-2 11 . . TGTGCCAGCAGCCAAGGGGTTACGCAGTATTTT CASSQGVTQYF
TRBJ1-1 TRBV5-1 14 . TRBD1 TGCGCCAGCAGCTTGGGTCCAGGGGGTACTGAAGCTTTCTTT CASSLGPGGTEAFF
TRBJ1-6 TRBV19 15 few . TGTGCCAGCGACCCCAGGGTGGGGGGGAATTCACCCCTCCACTTT CASDPRVGGNSPLHF
TRBJ2-7 TRBV4-3 15 . TRBD1 TGCGCCAGCAGCCAAGATGGGACAGGGCCCTACGAGCAGTACTTC CASSQDGTGPYEQYF
TRBJ2-7 TRBV13 13 . . TGTGCCAGCAGCCCCGACAGCTCCTACGAGCAGTACTTC CASSPDSSYEQYF
TRBJ1-4 TRBV5-1 14 . TRBD1 TGCGCCAGCAGCTTGGCAGGGGGCGATGAAAAACTGTTTTTT CASSLAGGDEKLFF
TRBJ1-5 TRBV4-1 17 . TRBD1 TGCGCCAGCAGCCAAGGTGGCGTCAGGGGGCCGTATCAGCCCCAGCATTTT CASSQGGVRGPYQPQHF
TRBJ1-3 TRBV19 14 . . TGTGCCAGTAGTATCGAGAACTTTGGAAACACCATATATTTT CASSIENFGNTIYF
TRBJ2-7 TRBV6-1 14 few . TGTGCCAGCAGTGAATGGGGCGGAGTATACGAGCAGTACTTC CASSEWGGVYEQYF
TRBJ2-5 TRBV7-9 15 . . TGTGCCAGCAGCTTGGGGGGCAGGACATCAGAGACCCAGTACTTC CASSLGGRTSETQYF
TRBJ1-2 TRBV5-6 17 . TRBD1 TGTGCCAGCAGCCCCAGACAGGGGGTAAATTCTAACTATGGCTACACCTTC CASSPRQGVNSNYGYTF
TRBJ2-7 TRBV28 15 . TRBD1 TGTGCCAGCAGTCACCACGGACAGGGAGGCTACGAGCAGTACTTC CASSHHGQGGYEQYF
TRBJ2-7 TRBV7-9 13 . . TGTGCCAGCAGCTCCTACGCGACGTCCGAGCAGTACTTC CASSSYATSEQYF
TRBJ1-6 TRBV13 15 . . TGTGCCAGCAGCGGCACAGGTAATATTAATTCACCCCTCCACTTT CASSGTGNINSPLHF
TRBJ2-2 TRBV6-5 15 . TRBD2 TGTGCCAGCTACGCGGGGGGGGCGAGCACCGGGGAGCTGTTTTTT CASYAGGASTGELFF
TRBJ2-5 TRBV9 15 . TRBD2 TGTGCCAGCAGCAAACGACTAGCGGGGCAAGAGACCCAGTACTTC CASSKRLAGQETQYF
TRBJ2-3 TRBV5-1 16 . . TGCGCCAGCAAGGGGGGATCCAGTTCTAGCACAGATACGCAGTATTTT CASKGGSSSSTDTQYF
TRBJ2-7 TRBV2 15 . TRBD2 TGTGCCAGCGGTGTGAAAGCGGGGGGTTCCTACGAGCAGTACTTC CASGVKAGGSYEQYF
TRBJ2-7 TRBV19 14 . . TGTGCCAGTAGTATAGAGGCCCCCGGCTACGAGCAGTACTTC CASSIEAPGYEQYF
TRBJ2-7 TRBV27 13 . . TGTGCCAGCAGTTCCTATAGCTCCTACGAGCAGTACTTC CASSSYSSYEQYF
TRBJ2-5 TRBV7-3 18 . TRBD2 TGTGCCAGCAGCCCCGAGTCACGGGCGTGGGCGGGGGGAGAGACCCAGTACTTC CASSPESRAWAGGETQYF
TRBJ2-1 TRBV7-9 17 . TRBD2 TGTGCCAGCAGCTTAGCGCTTGGCGGGAGCTCCTACAATGAGCAGTTCTTC CASSLALGGSSYNEQFF
TRBJ2-5 TRBV25-1 15 . . TGTGCCAGCAGTGAAGAGACTAGGGGGGGATGGACCCAGTACTTC CASSEETRGGWTQYF
TRBJ2-2 TRBV27 17 . . TGTGCCAGCACCTCATTCTGGGCTACTCAGTTTACCGGGGAGCTGTTTTTT CASTSFWATQFTGELFF
TRBJ2-5 TRBV13 14 . TRBD1 TGTGCCAGCAGCTCTCGGGACAGGCAAGAGACCCAGTACTTC CASSSRDRQETQYF
TRBJ1-2 TRBV30 14 . . TGTGCCTGGAGTGTACTGGGCATTAACTATGGCTACACCTTC CAWSVLGINYGYTF
TRBJ2-2 TRBV19 13 . . TGTGCCAGTAGTATTTGGAGCACCGGGGAGCTGTTTTTT CASSIWSTGELFF
TRBJ2-5 TRBV5-1 12 . TRBD2 TGCGCCAGCCGGGGGGAACAAGAGACCCAGTACTTC CASRGEQETQYF
TRBJ1-1 TRBV6-1 11 . . TGTGCCAGCAGTGAACCCCCGGGGGCTTTCTTT CASSEPPGAFF
TRBJ1-5 TRBV2 13 . TRBD1 TGTGCCAGCAGCGTTAACAGGGGGCAGCCCCAGCATTTT CASSVNRGQPQHF
TRBJ2-5 TRBV9 15 once TRBD2 TGTGCCAGCAGCGGCAGACTAGCGGGGCCCGAGACCCAGTACTTC CASSGRLAGPETQYF
TRBJ2-7 TRBV7-2 13 . . TGTGCCAGCAGCTTAGTAGAGAGTTACGAGCAGTACTTC CASSLVESYEQYF
TRBJ2-7 TRBV5-6 15 . TRBD2 TGTGCCAGCAGCTTGGGAGCGGGAGGGCCGGAGGAGCAGTACTTC CASSLGAGGPEEQYF
TRBJ2-1 TRBV28 17 . TRBD2 TGTGCCAGCAGTATCACCACTCTAGCGGGAGGAGTAGAGGAGCAGTTCTTC CASSITTLAGGVEEQFF
TRBJ2-3 TRBV27 14 . . TGTGCCAGCAGTTTCGGGTTCCGGCAAGGTACGCAGTATTTT CASSFGFRQGTQYF
TRBJ2-4 TRBV5-7 18 . . TGTGCCAGCAGCTTCAGGGCGGAGGGATCCATAGCCAAAAACATTCAGTACTTC CASSFRAEGSIAKNIQYF
TRBJ2-1 TRBV5-4 18 . TRBD1 TGTGCCAGCAGCTTGGCCAAATTACAGGGGGCGCGTTGGCAGGAGCAGTTCTTC CASSLAKLQGARWQEQFF
TRBJ2-7 TRBV5-1 16 . TRBD1 TGCGCCAGCAGCTTGGAGACAGGGGGTAGCTCCTACGAGCAGTACTTC CASSLETGGSSYEQYF
TRBJ2-5 TRBV27 17 . TRBD2 TGTGCCAGCAGTAGGAGCGGGACGCCGGATGTACAAGAGACCCAGTACTTC CASSRSGTPDVQETQYF
TRBJ2-5 TRBV7-9 17 . TRBD2 TGTGCCAGCAGCTTAGTGTCGGGAGGGCCGGAACAAGAGACCCAGTACTTC CASSLVSGGPEQETQYF
TRBJ2-3 TRBV19 14 once . TGTGCCAGCGCGAGCTTTGATACAGGAGGTACGCAGTATTTT CASASFDTGGTQYF
TRBJ1-6 TRBV7-3 15 . . TGTGCCAGCAGGCCCGACAGCTCCTATAATTCACCCCTCCACTTT CASRPDSSYNSPLHF
TRBJ2-7 TRBV28 14 . TRBD2 TGTGCACCAAGGGGCGGGAGAGATAGGTACGAGCAGTACTTC CAPRGGRDRYEQYF
TRBJ1-5 TRBV2 19 . TRBD1 TGTGCCAGCAGTGAATTCCGAGGACAGGGGGCGCTTGGCAATCAGCCCCAGCATTTT CASSEFRGQGALGNQPQHF